This TCR beta chain was sequenced in a study of shared clonotypes between healthy human individuals. Study observations and caveats: Clonotypes shared by all four donors outscored non-shared clonotypes in generation probability. The study found roughly 5.3% of naive CD4 clonotypes shared across a few donors.

For this clone: Its antigen is unknown.

The CDR3 totals 14 residues. The germline V gene encodes CDR1 SEHNR and CDR2 FQNEAQ (reference sequence). V lost 7 bases to trimming and J lost 4 bases; unmatched junction nucleotides: 6. Sequencing was performed with immunoSEQ multiplex PCR; in TCRdb, only in-frame clones are kept and a portion is missing. The data contain about 2 million clones, about 95% of them singletons. Selected positively for CCR7 and CD45RO-negative, naive CD8 cells excluded terminally differentiated effector memory CD45RA+ cells. The chain combines TRBV7-9 with TRBJ2-1; 8 nucleotides align to TRBD2. The sample comprised naive CD8+ T cells sorted from blood. This TCR was recovered from a man younger than 30 in good health. For the CDR3, the DNA is TGTGCCAGCACGATTAGCGGGAAGTACAATGAGCAGTTCTTC. Amino acids: CASTISGKYNEQFF.